This TCR beta chain was sequenced for a study of T cell responses to AZD1222 COVID-19 vaccine. Study information: Second-dose schedules of about 4 or about 12 weeks were combined.

Study observations and caveats: Females outnumbered males among donors, who were mostly white British; clonal diversity was possibly underestimated. At baseline, just five to seven AZD1222 recipients tested seropositive. Increases in Spike-specific TCR breadth and depth were seen after two AZD1222 doses.

The repertoire was sequenced with immunoSEQ multiplex PCR; TCRdb's copy has only in-frame clones and lacks some. The repertoire holds 150,000 or so clones, with around 90% as singletons. Notes on this clone: Its target is unknown.

The germline gives CDR1 SNHLY, CDR2 FYNNEI. Losses at the gene ends were 4 bases for V and 5 bases for J; bases not matched to a gene: 9. The CDR3 sequence is 15 residues long. The source of this sequence is an adult in good health. This chain links TRBV2 with TRBJ2-5; the match to TRBD2 covers 8 bases. Sequencing was performed on peripheral blood, taken on day 0 of AZD1222 vaccination. The CDR3: CASSAERGTGETQYF. In DNA, the CDR3 is TGTGCCAGCAGTGCGGAGCGGGGGACCGGGGAGACCCAGTACTTC.